Listed here are 24 T cell receptor beta chains from one sample, sequenced in a study of siplizumab effects on memory and regulatory T cells. Here immunoSEQ multiplex PCR was the method, and the copy in TCRdb shows in-frame clones only, minus some. The table includes about 100,000 clones, 90% to 95% detected once. What was sequenced was non-Treg CD4+ T cells sorted from blood. The receptor set was obtained from a human donor in good health.

The chain employs TRBV7-9 and TRBJ2-3, with D possibly TRBD2 on 6 matching bases. V was cut by 11 bases and J by 2 bases, with 17 bases left in between. Germline V gene lookup returns CDR1 SEHNR and CDR2 FQNEAQ (reference sequence). The CDR3 covers 14 residues. Here the CDR3 DNA reads TGTGCCGGGACCGGGGGTAGGAACACAGATACGCAGTATTTT. This translates into CAGTGGRNTDTQYF.

The chain joins TRBV2 to TRBJ2-7; D gene unclear. V dropped 7 bases and J dropped 0 bases, with 10 bases sitting between them. The CDR3 sequence is 13 residues long. The germline gives CDR1 SNHLY, CDR2 FYNNEI. CDR3 amino acids: CASMKEISYEQYF. CDR3 nucleotide sequence: TGTGCCAGCATGAAGGAAATCTCCTACGAGCAGTACTTC.

The CDR3 region has the DNA TGTGCCAGACGATTGAACACTGAAGCTTTCTTT. Translated, it gives CARRLNTEAFF. The chain uses TRBV21-1 and TRBJ1-1. TRBV21-1 corresponds to a pseudogene. CDR3 length: 11 amino acids.

The rearrangement uses TRBV25-1 and TRBJ2-1; TRBD2 is a possible D gene (5 bases). V dropped 1 base and J dropped 5 bases, with 12 bases sitting between them. The CDR3 has 15 amino acids. Germline CDR1 reads MGHDK; CDR2 reads SYGVNS. The CDR3 region is CASSELDSLHNEQFF. The DNA for the CDR3 is TGTGCCAGCAGTGAATTGGACTCCCTCCACAATGAGCAGTTCTTC. The full variable domain, in which reference TRBV25-1 and TRBJ2-1 provide the parts outside the CDR3, is EADIYQTPRYLVIGTGKKITLECSQTMGHDKMYWYQQDPGMELHLIHYSYGVNSTEKGDLSSESTVSRIRTEHFPLTLESARPSHTSQYLCASSELDSLHNEQFFGPGTRLTVL.

This clone appeared a few times. The V gene is TRBV30, the J gene TRBJ1-1; D is unresolved. The CDR3 covers 13 residues. Trimming cost V 0 bases and J 1 base, with 6 bases left between them. Germline V gene data show CDR1 as GTSNPN and CDR2 as SVGIG (reference sequence). CDR3 DNA sequence: TGTGCCTGGAGTGTTACAGAGAACACTGAAGCTTTCTTT. Residues: CAWSVTENTEAFF. The variable domain in full, completed from reference TRBV30 and TRBJ1-1, reads SQTIHQWPATLVQPVGSPLSLECTVEGTSNPNLYWYRQAAGRGLQLLFYSVGIGQISSEVPQNLSASRPQDRQFILSSKKLLLSDSGFYLCAWSVTENTEAFFGQGTRLTVV.

This chain uses TRBV12-5 with TRBJ2-5; possibly TRBD1 or TRBD2 for D (5 bases each). The CDR3 runs 13 residues. Germline assignment: CDR1 LGHNT and CDR2 FRNRAP. Trimming shortened V by 1 base and J by 4 bases, and 7 bases separated the two germline ends. CDR3 protein: CASGLGDVETQYF. The CDR3, as DNA: TGTGCTAGTGGTTTGGGGGACGTAGAGACCCAGTACTTC.

The J gene is TRBJ2-5, the V gene TRBV19; 8 bases match TRBD1. V trimming: 5 bases; J trimming: 5 bases; junction bases outside the gene matches: 10. The CDR3 has 15 amino acids. Germline CDR1 reads LNHDA; CDR2 reads SQIVND (reference sequence). The CDR3: CASSAGRTGKETQYF. CDR3 in DNA: TGTGCCAGTAGTGCCGGCAGGACAGGGAAGGAGACCCAGTACTTC.

The V and J genes are TRBV6-1 and TRBJ2-1; 8 bases line up with TRBD1. Germline assignment: CDR1 MNHNS and CDR2 SASEGT. The CDR3 is made up of 14 amino acids. Trimming took 7 bases from V and 2 from J; bases not matched to a gene: 4. The CDR3 region is CASTRDRTYNEQFF. The CDR3, as DNA: TGTGCCAGCACCCGGGACAGGACCTACAATGAGCAGTTCTTC.

The chain is built from TRBV18 and TRBJ2-1, with D uncertain. The CDR3 covers 14 residues. Trimming cost V 4 bases and J 10 bases, with 17 bases left between them. Germline CDR1 is KGHSH and CDR2 is LQKENI. For the CDR3, the DNA is TGTGCCAGCTCACTCCCATCCCGCCGCCGGGAGCAGTTCTTC. Encoded protein: CASSLPSRRREQFF.

The rearrangement links TRBV6-5 to TRBJ2-7; tentative D call: TRBD1 (6 bases). The V end was cut by 6 bases, the J end by 6 bases, with 21 bases between. The CDR3 has 15 residues. The germline gives CDR1 MNHEY, CDR2 SVGAGI. CDR3 nucleotides: TGTGCCAGCAGCCCCGTTTACAGGGAAAGAGGCGAGCAGTACTTC. Translating it yields CASSPVYRERGEQYF.

The gene calls are TRBV19 and TRBJ2-5; unclear D gene. The CDR3 is 11 residues long. Germline values: CDR1 LNHDA, CDR2 SQIVND (reference sequence). The V and J ends lost 5 bases and 10 bases respectively, with 11 bases between them. The CDR3: CASSLHSSQYF. The CDR3 DNA is TGTGCCAGTAGTCTCCATTCCAGCCAGTACTTC.

The genes are TRBV27 and TRBJ1-1; 7 bases are a match to TRBD1. CDR1 is MNHEY, CDR2 SMNVEV, per germline (reference sequence). Losses at the gene ends were 2 bases for V and 1 base for J; bases not matched to a gene: 13. This CDR3 contains 18 residues. The CDR3 region has the DNA TGTGCCAGCAGTTTAAGGTGGAGGACAGGCTCGACGAACACTGAAGCTTTCTTT. Encoded protein: CASSLRWRTGSTNTEAFF.

This clone has only one observation. The chain recombines TRBV11-2 with TRBJ2-5; the D is unclear. The CDR3 has 12 residues. The V gene lost 3 bases and the J gene lost 5 bases, with 7 bases spanning the gap. Looked up from germline, CDR1 is SGHAT and CDR2 is FQNNGV. The DNA for the CDR3 is TGTGCCAGCAGCTTCGCTGTCGAGACCCAGTACTTC. It translates to CASSFAVETQYF.

The CDR3 DNA follows: TGTGCCTGGATGCAGACCGGGGAGCTGTTTTTT. Protein product: CAWMQTGELFF. The chain recombines TRBV30 with TRBJ2-2; D unclear. The CDR3 is 11 residues long. Trimming removed 4 bases from V and 5 bases from J, with 5 bases in between. CDR1 and CDR2 from the germline V gene are GTSNPN and SVGIG (reference sequence).

This sequence joins TRBV7-9 and TRBJ2-1, with D unresolved. V lost 4 bases, J lost 4 bases, and 8 bases lay in between. This CDR3 comprises 13 residues. CDR1 and CDR2 (germline): SEHNR, FQNEAQ (reference sequence). DNA of the CDR3: TGTGCCAGCAGCTCCCGGACGTACAATGAGCAGTTCTTC. Translating gives CASSSRTYNEQFF.

The V and J genes are TRBV19 and TRBJ1-1, with 11 bases identical to TRBD1. This CDR3 has 17 amino acids. CDR1 is LNHDA and CDR2 is SQIVND in the germline V gene (reference sequence). Germline trimming cut 5 bases from V and 3 bases from J; bases unmatched to any gene: 11. CDR3 nucleotides: TGTGCCAGTAGTCCTCTTGGACAGGGGGCCGTGGACACTGAAGCTTTCTTT. Its protein is CASSPLGQGAVDTEAFF.

This clone was recorded once. The V and J genes are TRBV5-1 and TRBJ2-1; a possible D gene is TRBD2 (6 bases). This CDR3 has 15 residues. The V and J ends lost 6 bases and 6 bases respectively, with 19 bases between them. CDR1 and CDR2 from the germline V gene are SGHRS and YFSETQ. The CDR3 sequence: CASTLFGDGGNEQFF. DNA for the CDR3: TGCGCCAGCACCCTATTTGGCGACGGGGGCAATGAGCAGTTCTTC.

V is TRBV2 and J is TRBJ2-5; TRBD2 might be the D (5 bases). The CDR3 has 14 amino acids. Germline V gene data show CDR1 as SNHLY and CDR2 as FYNNEI. Trimming removed 5 bases from V and 1 base from J, with 11 bases in between. CDR3 nucleotides: TGTGCCAGCAGTATATCGCGGGTCCAAGAGACCCAGTACTTC. It is translated as CASSISRVQETQYF.

This chain connects TRBV5-1 to TRBJ2-5; maybe TRBD2 (6 bases). Germline V gene lookup returns CDR1 SGHRS and CDR2 YFSETQ. V was pared by 1 base and J by 5 bases, with 18 bases between. This CDR3 is built from 16 residues. The chain's CDR3 is CASSLKGGQPGETQYF. DNA for the CDR3: TGCGCCAGCAGCTTGAAAGGAGGGCAGCCGGGGGAGACCCAGTACTTC.

The chain links TRBV11-3 to TRBJ2-2, with D hard to call. Trimming took 2 bases from V and 7 from J, leaving 17 bases between them. CDR1 is SGHNT, CDR2 YENEEA, per germline. The length of the CDR3 is 16 residues. CDR3 coding DNA: TGTGCCAGCAGCTTAAGTCTGCAATTAACCAGCGGGGAGCTGTTTTTT. Translation: CASSLSLQLTSGELFF.

The V gene is TRBV7-2, the J gene TRBJ2-5; D possibly corresponds to TRBD1 (5 bases). From germline, CDR1 is SGHTA and CDR2 FQGNSA. The CDR3 sequence is 14 residues long. The V and J ends lost 4 bases and 6 bases respectively, with 15 bases between them. DNA of the CDR3: TGTGCCAGCAGCTCTCGGGCCTCAGGGCAGACCCAGTACTTC. Encoded protein: CASSSRASGQTQYF.

This chain joins TRBV5-1 and TRBJ2-1, with TRBD1 matching 8 bases. V lost 2 bases to trimming and J lost 0 bases; unmatched junction nucleotides: 7. CDR3 length: 17 amino acids. In germline, CDR1 is SGHRS, CDR2 YFSETQ. CDR3 sequence reads: CASSFPSGGGSYNEQFF. As DNA, the CDR3 is TGCGCCAGCAGCTTCCCATCAGGGGGCGGCTCCTACAATGAGCAGTTCTTC.

This sequence joins TRBV6-6 and TRBJ1-6, with TRBD1 matching 8 bases. Germline loops: CDR1 MNHNY, CDR2 SVGAGI (reference sequence). The CDR3 sequence is 15 residues long. Unmatched junction bases numbered 8, after V lost 5 bases and J lost 8 bases. CDR3 DNA: TGTGCCAGCAGTCCCCCGGAGACAGGGGATTCACCCCTCCACTTT. Translated, it gives CASSPPETGDSPLHF.

This chain joins TRBV30 and TRBJ2-1; tentative D call: TRBD1 (6 bases). The length of the CDR3 is 14 residues. Germline V lookup: CDR1 GTSNPN, CDR2 SVGIG (reference sequence). Trimming cost V 2 bases and J 6 bases, with 14 bases left between them. Here the CDR3 DNA reads TGTGCCTGGAGTTTAGGGACATCTCGCAATGAGCAGTTCTTC. Protein product: CAWSLGTSRNEQFF.